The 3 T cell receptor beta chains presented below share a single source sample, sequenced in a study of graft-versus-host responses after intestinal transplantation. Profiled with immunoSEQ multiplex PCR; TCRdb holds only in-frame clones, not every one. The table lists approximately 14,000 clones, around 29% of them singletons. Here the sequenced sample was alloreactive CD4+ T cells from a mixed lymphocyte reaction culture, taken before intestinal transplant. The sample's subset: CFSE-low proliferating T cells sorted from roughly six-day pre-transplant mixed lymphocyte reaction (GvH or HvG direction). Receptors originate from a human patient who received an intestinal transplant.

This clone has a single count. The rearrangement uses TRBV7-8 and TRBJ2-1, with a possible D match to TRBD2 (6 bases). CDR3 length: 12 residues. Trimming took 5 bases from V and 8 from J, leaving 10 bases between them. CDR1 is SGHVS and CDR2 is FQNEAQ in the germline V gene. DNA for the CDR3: TGTGCCAGCAGCCGGGACTTGTATGAGCAGTTCTTC. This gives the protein CASSRDLYEQFF.

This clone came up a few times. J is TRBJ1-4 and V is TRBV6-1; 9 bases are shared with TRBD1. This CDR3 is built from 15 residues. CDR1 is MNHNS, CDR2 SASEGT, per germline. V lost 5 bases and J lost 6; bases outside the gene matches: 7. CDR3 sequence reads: CASSLAGQGDEKLFF. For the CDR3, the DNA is TGTGCCAGCAGTCTGGCGGGACAGGGAGATGAAAAACTGTTTTTT.

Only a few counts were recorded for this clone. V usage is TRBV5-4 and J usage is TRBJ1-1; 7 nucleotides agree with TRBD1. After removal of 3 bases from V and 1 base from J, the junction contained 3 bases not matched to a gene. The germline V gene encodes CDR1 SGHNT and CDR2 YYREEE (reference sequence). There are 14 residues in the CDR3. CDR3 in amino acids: CASSWGTENTEAFF. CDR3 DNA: TGTGCCAGCAGCTGGGGGACAGAGAACACTGAAGCTTTCTTT.